Listed here is a single T cell receptor beta chain. This clone's antigen is unknown. One base away there is no much larger clone; base qualities are not given. The CDR3, from cysteine to phenylalanine, totals 15 residues. Of all the DNA, just the CDR3 is kept, 45 bases in frame from base 1. Per the germline V gene, SGDLS is the CDR1 and YYNGEE is the CDR2. Trimming accounts for 4 bases at V and 4 bases at J, while the number of junction bases matched to no gene is 8. The trial excluded patients who had a history of autoimmune disease or who were on systemic immunosuppression. Peripheral blood for TCR sequencing was collected from all dose cohorts at baseline, on cycle 4 day 1, and on cycle 7 day 1. The samples were taken from a phase I, first-in-human, multicenter, open-label dose-escalation trial of ivuxolimab. Adults with locally advanced or metastatic head and neck squamous cell, hepatocellular, melanoma or renal cell carcinoma were enrolled in the trial. Before TCR sequencing, CD4+ T cells and CD8+ T cells from peripheral blood were sorted into separate populations.

These data come from a study of OX40 agonist ivuxolimab in advanced cancers. For context, the study as a whole: Ivuxolimab was a fully human IgG2 agonistic monoclonal antibody targeting the costimulatory receptor OX40 (CD134). Partial responses occurred in three dose-escalation patients: two with cutaneous melanoma and one with hepatocellular carcinoma. The point of sequencing TCRbeta in the periphery was to test whether ivuxolimab changed TCR sequence diversity and drove clonal T-cell expansion. In the dose-escalation cohort, around four fifths of patients were male, and the mean age was 60 years with a range of roughly 23 to 90. Intravenous ivuxolimab was administered to patients every 2 weeks at six dose levels: 0.01, 0.1, 0.3, 1.5, 3 and 10 mg/kg. Patients were allowed to have had prior anti-PD-1, anti-PD-L1 or anti-CTLA-4 therapy, and around two fifths of the dose-escalation patients had been treated with checkpoint inhibitors. The paper describes the monotherapy dose-escalation part (N = 52 patients) of the phase I trial of ivuxolimab. Of the approximately 50 dose-escalation patients, hepatocellular carcinoma was present in approximately 20, melanoma in roughly 15, renal cell carcinoma in 9 and head and neck cancer in 9. The paper's findings and limits, for the study overall: In the 0.1-3.0 mg/kg groups, partial responders had among the lowest normalized peripheral clonal expansion, particularly in CD8+ T cells. Low levels of normalized T-cell clonal expansion were also seen in some nonresponding patients. After ivuxolimab, more expanded clones were found on average in CD8+ T cells than in CD4+ T cells. The antigen specificity of the clonally expanded peripheral T cells was not determined. At doses of 0.1 to 3.0 mg/kg, clonal expansion of both CD4+ and CD8+ blood T cells was observed from baseline to week 6.

To sequence the TCRbeta CDR3 region, genomic DNA was isolated from the sorted cells. TCRbeta CDR3 regions were sequenced using the immunoSEQ Assay. TCRdb mirrors the immuneACCESS table, restricted to in-frame sequences. Some clones are absent from its copies; in checked studies, under half trace to an unresolved V gene, and the reason for the others is unknown. The sample table records 89,000 or so clones; around 90% of these occur just once. Under 8.5% of the sample lies in the top ten. This TCR derives from an adult with an advanced solid tumor such as melanoma, head and neck, liver or kidney cancer. The chain couples TRBV9 to TRBJ1-5; 7 bases in between match TRBD1. The starting material was CD4+ or CD8+ T cells sorted from blood, obtained in a trial of the OX40 agonist ivuxolimab. The DNA sequence is as follows: TGTGCCAGCAGCCTAGGAGACAGGGATAATCAGCCCCAGCATTTT. Its protein product is CASSLGDRDNQPQHF.